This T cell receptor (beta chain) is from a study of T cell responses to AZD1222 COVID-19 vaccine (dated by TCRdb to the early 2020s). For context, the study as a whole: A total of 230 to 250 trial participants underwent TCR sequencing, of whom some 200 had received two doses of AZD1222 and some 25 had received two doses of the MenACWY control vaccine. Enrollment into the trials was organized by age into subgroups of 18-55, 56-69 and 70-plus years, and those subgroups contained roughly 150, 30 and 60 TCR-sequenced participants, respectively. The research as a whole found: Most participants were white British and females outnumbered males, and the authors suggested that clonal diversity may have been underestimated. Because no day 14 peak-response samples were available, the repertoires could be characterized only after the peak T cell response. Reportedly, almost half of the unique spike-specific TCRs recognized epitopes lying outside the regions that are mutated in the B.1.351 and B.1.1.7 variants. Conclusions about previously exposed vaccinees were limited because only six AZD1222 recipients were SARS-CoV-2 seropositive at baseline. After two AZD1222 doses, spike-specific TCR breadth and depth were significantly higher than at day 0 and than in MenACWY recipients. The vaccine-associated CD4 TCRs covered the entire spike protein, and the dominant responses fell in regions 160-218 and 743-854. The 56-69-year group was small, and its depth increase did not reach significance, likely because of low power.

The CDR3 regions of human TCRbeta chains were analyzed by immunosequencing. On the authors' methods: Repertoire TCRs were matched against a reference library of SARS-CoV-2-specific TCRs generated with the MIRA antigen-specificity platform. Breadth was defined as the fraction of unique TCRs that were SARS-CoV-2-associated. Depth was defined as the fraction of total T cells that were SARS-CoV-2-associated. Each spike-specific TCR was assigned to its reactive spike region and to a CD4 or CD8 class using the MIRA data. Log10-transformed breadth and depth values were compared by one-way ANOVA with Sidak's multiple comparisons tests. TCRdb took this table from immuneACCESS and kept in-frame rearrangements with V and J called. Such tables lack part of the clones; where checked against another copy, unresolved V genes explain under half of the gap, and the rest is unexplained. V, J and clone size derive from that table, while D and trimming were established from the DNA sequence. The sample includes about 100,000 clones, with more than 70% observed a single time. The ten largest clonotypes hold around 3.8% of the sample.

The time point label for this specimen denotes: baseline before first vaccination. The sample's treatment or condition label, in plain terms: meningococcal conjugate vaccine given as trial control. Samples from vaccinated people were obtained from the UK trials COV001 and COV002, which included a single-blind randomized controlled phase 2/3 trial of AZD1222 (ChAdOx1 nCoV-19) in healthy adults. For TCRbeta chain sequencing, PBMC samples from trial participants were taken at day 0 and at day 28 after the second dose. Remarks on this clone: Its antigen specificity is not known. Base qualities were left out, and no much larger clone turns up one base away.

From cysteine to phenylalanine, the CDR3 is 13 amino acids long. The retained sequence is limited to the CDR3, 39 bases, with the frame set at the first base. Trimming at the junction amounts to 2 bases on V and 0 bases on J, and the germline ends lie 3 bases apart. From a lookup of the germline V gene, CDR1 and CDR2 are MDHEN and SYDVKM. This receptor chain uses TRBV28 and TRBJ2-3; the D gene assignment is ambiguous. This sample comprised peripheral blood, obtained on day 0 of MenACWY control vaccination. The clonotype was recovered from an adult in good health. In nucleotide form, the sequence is TGTGCCAGCAGTTTAGGTAGCACAGATACGCAGTATTTT. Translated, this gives CASSLGSTDTQYF.